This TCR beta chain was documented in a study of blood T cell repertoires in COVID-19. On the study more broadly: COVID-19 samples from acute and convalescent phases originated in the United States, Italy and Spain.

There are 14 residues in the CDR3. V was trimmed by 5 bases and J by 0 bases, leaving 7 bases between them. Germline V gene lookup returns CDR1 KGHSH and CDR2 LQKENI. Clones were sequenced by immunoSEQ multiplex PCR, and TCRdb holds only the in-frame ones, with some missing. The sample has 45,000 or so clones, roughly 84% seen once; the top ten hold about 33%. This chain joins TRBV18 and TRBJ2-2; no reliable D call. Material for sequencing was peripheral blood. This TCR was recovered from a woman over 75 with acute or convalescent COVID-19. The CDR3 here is CASSSTSNTGELFF. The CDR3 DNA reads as TGTGCCAGCTCAAGTACTTCGAACACCGGGGAGCTGTTTTTT.